Only one count was recorded for the clone carrying this T cell receptor beta chain. The data originate from a study of cytomegalovirus exposure and HLA in healthy donors. The ends lost 6 bases at V and 7 bases at J; junction bases unmatched: 4. CDR3 length equals 13 residues. Germline CDR1 is KGHSH and CDR2 is LQKENI. The PCR was carried out with 60 Vbeta primers and 13 Jbeta primers. Sequenced by immunoSEQ multiplex PCR; TCRdb stores in-frame clones only, minus some. The sample holds about 130,000 clones, 74% seen once. Sequencing was done on a sample of PBMCs. The chain has TRBV18 and TRBJ1-5; TRBD1 matches 9 bases. This TCR was recovered from a man in his forties in good health and CMV-seropositive. The DNA of the CDR3 is TGTGCCAGCTCTCGGACAGGGGACCAGCCCCAGCATTTT. As protein: CASSRTGDQPQHF.